The clone carrying this TCR beta chain is judged large. V shed 3 bases, J shed 5 bases, and the junction held 4 bases outside the gene matches. Germline V gene sequence: CDR1 LNHNV, CDR2 YYDKDF (reference sequence). The CDR3 contains 14 residues. Semi-nested PCR with Nested Universal Primer A followed constant-region reverse priming of full-length variable regions. TCRdb analysed the 5' RACE reads with MiXCR anew, one entry per CDR3 protein. The table includes 7,500 to 10,000 distinct CDR3 sequences, about 25% detected once. The sorted Tregs were CD4+CD25+CD127-/low cells. This rearrangement joins TRBV15 to TRBJ1-1; TRBD1 matches at 9 bases. The sample consisted of Tregs sorted from blood. This clonotype was sampled from a female donor with breast cancer. CDR3 amino acids: CATSSNRGLTEAFF. CDR3 sequence (DNA): TGTGCCACCAGCAGTAACAGGGGGCTGACTGAAGCTTTCTTT.